Listed here are 3 T cell receptor beta chains from one sample, sequenced in a study of blood T cell repertoires in COVID-19. The table came from immunoSEQ multiplex PCR; TCRdb's copy has only in-frame clones and leaves some out. The data contain 20,000 to 25,000 clones, roughly 73% of them seen just once; the ten biggest clones take up roughly 20%. Material: peripheral blood. These receptors were obtained from a human donor in a cohort sampled during active or convalescent COVID-19.

The chain uses TRBV11-2 and TRBJ2-7, with TRBD1 identical over 11 bases. V lost 3 bases, J lost 9 bases, and 1 base stayed unmatched. The CDR3 length is 12 residues. Germline values: CDR1 SGHAT, CDR2 FQNNGV. CDR3 nucleotide sequence: TGTGCCAGCAGCTTGGACAGGGGGCGGCAGTACGTC. Translated: CASSLDRGRQYV.

V usage is TRBV30 and J usage is TRBJ1-2; D unresolved. V was trimmed by 2 bases and J by 6 bases, leaving 10 bases between them. The CDR3 is 12 amino acids. Per the germline V gene, CDR1 is GTSNPN and CDR2 is SVGIG (reference sequence). The CDR3 coding sequence is TGTGCCTGGAGTTCCGGGTACCATGGCTACACCTTC. This codes for CAWSSGYHGYTF.

This clone was counted ten times or more. The V gene is TRBV14, the J gene TRBJ1-4; 9 bases are shared with TRBD1. Trimming cost V 8 bases and J 8 bases; bases outside gene matches: 12. Germline V lookup: CDR1 SGHDN, CDR2 FVKESK. The CDR3 is 15 amino acids. CDR3 nucleotide sequence: TGTGCCAGCCCCGATAGCTGGACAGGGGAGGAAAAACTGTTTTTT. It translates to CASPDSWTGEEKLFF.